The 32 T cell receptor beta chains presented below share a single source sample, sequenced in a study of cytomegalovirus exposure and HLA in healthy donors. PCR involved 60 Vbeta and 13 Jbeta primers. Some clones are missing from TCRdb's copy, which holds only in-frame ones; the method was immunoSEQ multiplex PCR. The sample shows around 100,000 clones, 84% of them seen only once. The material sequenced was PBMCs. Receptor source: a woman under 30 in good health and CMV-seronegative.

CDR3 amino acids: CASSLTLPDRAPYEQYF. For the CDR3, the DNA is TGTGCCAGCAGCTTAACTCTTCCGGACAGGGCACCCTACGAGCAGTACTTC. This chain links TRBV7-6 with TRBJ2-7; 8 nucleotides agree with TRBD1. Germline CDR1 is SGHVS and CDR2 is FNYEAQ. The CDR3 has 17 amino acids. V was pared by 2 bases and J by 2 bases, with 11 bases of the junction left unmatched.

The V and J genes are TRBV4-3 and TRBJ2-5; TRBD1 matches 11 bases. This CDR3 contains 17 residues. V dropped 0 bases and J dropped 1; count of bases not matched to a gene: 4. Germline V lookup: CDR1 LGHNA, CDR2 YSLEER. CDR3 sequence reads: CASSQDGTGGLQETQYF. The CDR3 DNA follows: TGCGCCAGCAGCCAAGATGGGACAGGGGGGCTCCAAGAGACCCAGTACTTC.

The chain carries TRBV12-5 and TRBJ2-3, with 7 bases that match TRBD1. Germline V gene data show CDR1 as LGHNT and CDR2 as FRNRAP. Trimming removed 1 base from V and 6 bases from J; junction bases left unmatched: 7. This CDR3 region has 15 residues. In nucleotides, the CDR3 is TGTGCTAGTGGTTTGGGGGACAGTCAGGCGGATACGCAGTATTTT. Translation: CASGLGDSQADTQYF.

V and J are TRBV5-6 and TRBJ1-4; 8 bases are a match to TRBD1. This CDR3 spans 16 amino acids. Looked up from germline, CDR1 is SGHDT and CDR2 is YYEEEE. J gave up 7 bases and V 4 bases, and 12 bases lay outside the gene matches. The CDR3 spells CASSALQGGSGEKLFF. The CDR3 DNA follows: TGTGCCAGCAGCGCTCTACAGGGGGGGAGTGGTGAAAAACTGTTTTTT.

The chain employs TRBV11-3 and TRBJ2-5, with 11 bases aligning to TRBD2. CDR1 and CDR2 from the germline V gene are SGHNT and YENEEA. V lost 5 bases and J lost 2; bases outside the gene matches: 7. The CDR3 is made up of 16 amino acids. CDR3 nucleotide sequence: TGTGCCAGCAGCCCGGGGACTAGCGGAAATCAAGAGACCCAGTACTTC. It specifies CASSPGTSGNQETQYF. Filled out from reference TRBV11-3 and TRBJ2-5, the complete variable domain reads EAGVVQSPRYKIIEKKQPVAFWCNPISGHNTLYWYLQNLGQGPELLIRYENEEAVDDSQLPKDRFSAERLKGVDSTLKIQPAELGDSAVYLCASSPGTSGNQETQYFGPGTRLLVL.

The chain couples TRBV6-4 to TRBJ2-2; 12 nucleotides match TRBD2. The CDR3 totals 15 residues. Germline-derived CDR1 and CDR2 are MRHNA and SNTAGT. Trimming cost V 5 bases and J 8 bases; bases outside gene matches: 6. The CDR3 region is CASSSTSGSSGELFF. The CDR3 DNA is TGTGCCAGCAGTTCGACTAGCGGGAGTTCTGGGGAGCTGTTTTTT.

The chain is built from TRBV4-1 and TRBJ1-5; D is uncertain. Germline V gene data show CDR1 as MGHRA and CDR2 as YSYEKL. Trimming cost V 2 bases and J 3 bases, with 11 bases left between them. The CDR3 contains 15 residues. The CDR3: CASSQYEGNNQPQHF. The CDR3 DNA sequence: TGCGCCAGCAGCCAATACGAGGGAAACAATCAGCCCCAGCATTTT.

The V and J genes are TRBV10-2 and TRBJ2-7, with D possibly matching TRBD2 (7 bases). This CDR3 contains 15 residues. Per the germline V gene, CDR1 is WSHSY and CDR2 is SAAADI. Trimming cost V 2 bases and J 6 bases, with 17 bases left between them. CDR3 residues: CASSERRGLQGEQYF. The CDR3 coding sequence is TGCGCCAGCAGTGAGAGGAGGGGACTACAGGGCGAGCAGTACTTC.

The chain is built from TRBV7-9 and TRBJ2-5, with 9 nucleotides matching TRBD2. In germline, CDR1 is SEHNR, CDR2 FQNEAQ (reference sequence). J was trimmed by 1 base and V by 3 bases; bases with no gene match: 3. The CDR3 has 15 residues. The CDR3 region is CASSLSSGTQETQYF. CDR3 DNA: TGTGCCAGCAGCTTGTCTAGCGGGACCCAAGAGACCCAGTACTTC.

The chain carries TRBV30 and TRBJ2-5, with TRBD1 identical over 8 bases. Per germline, CDR1 GTSNPN and CDR2 SVGIG (reference sequence). The J segment lost 5 bases and the V segment lost 3 bases, leaving 14 bases of the junction unmatched. CDR3 length: 16 amino acids. The CDR3 region has the DNA TGTGCCTGGAGGCAAGAGGGGGACAGGTCTTCGGAGACCCAGTACTTC. It is translated as CAWRQEGDRSSETQYF.

In this sample, this clone turned up a few times. The chain combines TRBV5-1 with TRBJ2-2; perhaps TRBD1 as D (6 bases). The CDR3 is 14 amino acids. V gave up 0 bases and J gave up 6 bases, with 9 bases separating them. Germline V CDR1 and CDR2: SGHRS, YFSETQ. The CDR3 DNA follows: TGCGCCAGCAGCTTGGTCCAGGGGCCCGGGGAGCTGTTTTTT. Translation: CASSLVQGPGELFF.

The chain couples TRBV11-3 to TRBJ2-7, with D tentatively TRBD1 (5 bases). The V gene lost 3 bases and the J gene lost 3 bases, with 9 bases spanning the gap. CDR3 size: 13 residues. Germline CDR1 is SGHNT and CDR2 is YENEEA. The DNA of the CDR3 is TGTGCCAGCAGCTTCGGACAAAACTACGAGCAGTACTTC. Amino acids: CASSFGQNYEQYF.

The gene calls are TRBV7-6 and TRBJ2-7, with 12 bases lining up with TRBD2. Looked up from germline, CDR1 is SGHVS and CDR2 is FNYEAQ. The CDR3 is made up of 14 amino acids. V lost 1 base, J lost 6 bases, and 1 base stayed unmatched. The CDR3 here is CASSLGGLAGEQYF. The CDR3 nucleotides read TGTGCCAGCAGCTTAGGGGGACTAGCGGGCGAGCAGTACTTC. The full variable domain, its missing parts supplied by reference TRBV7-6 and TRBJ2-7, is GAGVSQSPRYKVTKRGQDVALRCDPISGHVSLYWYRQALGQGPEFLTYFNYEAQQDKSGLPNDRFSAERPEGSISTLTIQRTEQRDSAMYRCASSLGGLAGEQYFGPGTRLTVT.

The rearrangement uses TRBV7-2 and TRBJ1-1, with TRBD1 as a possible D gene (5 bases). The CDR3 totals 15 residues. Germline V CDR1 and CDR2: SGHTA, FQGNSA. V was clipped by 4 bases and J by 3 bases, with 15 bases between them. The CDR3 is CASSSDPPGDTEAFF. CDR3 nucleotides: TGTGCCAGCAGCTCGGACCCTCCGGGGGACACTGAAGCTTTCTTT.

This chain joins TRBV4-2 and TRBJ2-7; 8 nucleotides align to TRBD2. Trimming removed 0 bases from V and 4 bases from J; junction bases left unmatched: 8. CDR1 and CDR2 from the germline V gene are LGHNA and YNFKEQ. CDR3 length: 16 amino acids. CDR3 loop: CASSQDEAGAWYEQYF. The CDR3 DNA sequence: TGTGCCAGCAGCCAAGATGAAGCGGGGGCTTGGTACGAGCAGTACTTC.

In regard to this clone: The CDR3 does not close with the conserved phenylalanine or tryptophan, likely indicating a read error. The V and J genes are TRBV13 and TRBJ2-3; a possible D gene is TRBD2 (7 bases). Trimming left V 5 bases short and J 3 bases short, with 18 bases between. Germline V lookup: CDR1 PRHDT, CDR2 FYEKMQ (reference sequence). The CDR3 runs to 16 residues. The CDR3 DNA sequence: TGTGCCAGCAGCCCCCCCGGGGGCGGGAGTACAGATACGCAGTATTGT. It yields the protein CASSPPGGGSTDTQYC.

This clone was observed a few times. The chain combines TRBV4-3 with TRBJ2-1, with 10 positions matching TRBD2. Germline trimming cut 4 bases from V and 3 bases from J; bases unmatched to any gene: 3. The length of the CDR3 is 15 residues. In germline, CDR1 is LGHNA, CDR2 YSLEER. CDR3 coding DNA: TGCGCCAGCAGCCCTGGACTAGCGGACTACAATGAGCAGTTCTTC. This encodes CASSPGLADYNEQFF.

This chain joins TRBV19 and TRBJ2-3; TRBD1 matches at 7 bases. V was clipped by 5 bases and J by 3 bases; unmatched bases: 2. CDR1 is LNHDA, CDR2 SQIVND, per germline (reference sequence). This CDR3 is 13 amino acids long. Here the CDR3 reads CASSQQGTDTQYF. In DNA form, the CDR3 reads TGTGCCAGTAGTCAACAGGGGACAGATACGCAGTATTTT.

The CDR3 loop is CASSENGRWGNQPQHF. CDR3 in DNA: TGTGCCAGCAGTGAAAACGGGAGGTGGGGCAATCAGCCCCAGCATTTT. The chain carries TRBV6-1 and TRBJ1-5; D is unresolved. Germline loops: CDR1 MNHNS, CDR2 SASEGT. CDR3 size: 16 residues. V lost 2 bases and J lost 2, with 13 bases in between.

This clone turned up a few times. This chain joins TRBV11-2 and TRBJ1-3; D is unclear. CDR1 is SGHAT and CDR2 is FQNNGV in the germline V gene. The CDR3 covers 14 residues. Trimming took off 1 base at V and 0 bases at J, with 4 bases between the two ends. The CDR3 here is CASSLASSGNTIYF. The CDR3 nucleotides read TGTGCCAGCAGCTTAGCGTCCTCTGGAAACACCATATATTTT.

The chain joins TRBV29-1 to TRBJ2-3, with D tentatively TRBD2 (5 bases). Trimming removed 1 base at V and 2 bases at J, with 7 bases between. This CDR3 is built from 13 residues. Germline V gene sequence: CDR1 SQVTM, CDR2 ANQGSEA. CDR3 amino acids: CSVEGLFTDTQYF. In DNA form, the CDR3 reads TGCAGCGTTGAAGGACTATTCACAGATACGCAGTATTTT.

The V and J genes are TRBV7-2 and TRBJ2-6; maybe TRBD2 (6 bases). The V and J ends lost 5 bases and 2 bases respectively, with 16 bases between them. From germline, CDR1 is SGHTA and CDR2 FQGNSA. This CDR3 has 17 residues. DNA for the CDR3: TGTGCCAGCAGCGCATTGGGCCGGGGGACTGGGGCCAACGTCCTGACTTTC. Translated: CASSALGRGTGANVLTF.

The rearrangement uses TRBV5-1 and TRBJ2-7; TRBD2 matches 11 bases. The CDR3 extends over 15 amino acids. V was clipped by 2 bases and J by 7 bases; unmatched bases: 8. CDR1 and CDR2 (germline): SGHRS, YFSETQ. The CDR3: CASSFTSGSIEEQYF. The CDR3 DNA sequence: TGCGCCAGCAGCTTTACTAGCGGGAGCATAGAAGAGCAGTACTTC.

CDR3 in DNA: TGTGCCAGCAGGTCGTTTCCAACTAGCGGGGGTCCCCGCTCCTACAATGAGCAGTTCTTC. This gives the protein CASRSFPTSGGPRSYNEQFF. The rearrangement joins TRBV13 to TRBJ2-1, with 11 nucleotides matching TRBD2. The CDR3 loop spans 20 amino acids. Losses at the gene ends were 6 bases for V and 0 bases for J; bases not matched to a gene: 16. The germline CDR1 and CDR2 sequences are PRHDT and FYEKMQ (reference sequence).

By sample share, this clone is medium-sized (0.01 to 0.1%). This sequence joins TRBV7-9 and TRBJ1-3, with D maybe TRBD1 (5 bases). Trimming took 2 bases from V and 0 from J, leaving 20 bases between them. The length of the CDR3 is 19 residues. Per germline, CDR1 SEHNR and CDR2 FQNEAQ (reference sequence). CDR3 amino acids: CASSLNPFDSSYSGNTIYF. CDR3 coding DNA: TGTGCCAGCAGCTTAAACCCCTTTGACAGCTCATACTCTGGAAACACCATATATTTT.

The gene calls are TRBV13 and TRBJ1-2, with D hard to call. This CDR3 is 14 amino acids long. CDR1 is PRHDT, CDR2 FYEKMQ, per germline (reference sequence). Trimming left V 1 base short and J 6 bases short, with 12 bases between. CDR3 sequence: CASSLAPRLDGYTF. The CDR3 DNA follows: TGTGCCAGCAGCTTAGCGCCCAGGCTGGATGGCTACACCTTC. The full variable domain, its missing parts supplied by reference TRBV13 and TRBJ1-2, is AAGVIQSPRHLIKEKRETATLKCYPIPRHDTVYWYQQGPGQDPQFLISFYEKMQSDKGSIPDRFSAQQFSDYHSELNMSSLELGDSALYFCASSLAPRLDGYTFGSGTRLTVV.

J is TRBJ2-2 and V is TRBV5-3; tentatively, D is TRBD2 (6 bases). TRBV5-3 has ORF status, its function being uncertain. Trimming left V 0 bases short and J 5 bases short, with 14 bases between. The CDR3 consists of 16 residues. The CDR3 here is CARSLDFGGRTGELFF. CDR3 DNA: TGTGCCAGAAGCTTGGATTTCGGGGGAAGAACCGGGGAGCTGTTTTTT.

This clone was observed a handful of times. The CDR3 DNA reads as TGCAGCGTTCTGGAGGGGGGGTATGGCTACACCTTC. Protein product: CSVLEGGYGYTF. J is TRBJ1-2 and V is TRBV29-1; perhaps TRBD1 as D (6 bases). Trimming took 5 bases from V and 5 from J, leaving 12 bases between them. The germline gives CDR1 SQVTM, CDR2 ANQGSEA. This CDR3 spans 12 amino acids.

As for this clone: A junction end diverges from the germline sequence, so it may reflect a read error. The chain recombines TRBV7-9 with TRBJ1-3; possible D gene TRBD1, 6 bases. Germline V gene sequence: CDR1 SEHNR, CDR2 FQNEAQ (reference sequence). This CDR3 has 13 residues. CDR3 nucleotides: TGTTCCAGCAGCCCAGGGGCTGGAAACACCATATATTTT. Protein product: CSSSPGAGNTIYF. The full variable domain, in which reference TRBV7-9 and TRBJ1-3 provide the parts outside the CDR3, is DTGVSQNPRHKITKRGQNVTFRCDPISEHNRLYWYRQTLGQGPEFLTYFQNEAQLEKSRLLSDRFSAERPKGSFSTLEIQRTEQGDSAMYLCSSSPGAGNTIYFGEGSWLTVV.

In regard to this clone: The junction differs from germline at one of its ends, possibly a read error. This sequence joins TRBV7-9 and TRBJ2-5, with a tentative D call TRBD2 (6 bases). The length of the CDR3 is 14 residues. The germline V gene has CDR1 SEHNR and CDR2 FQNEAQ (reference sequence). In nucleotides, the CDR3 is TGTTCCAGCAGCTTGGAGGGAGCTTCAGAGACCCAGTACTTC. It codes for CSSSLEGASETQYF.

V usage is TRBV28 and J usage is TRBJ1-2, with 10 bases lining up with TRBD1. The CDR3 totals 15 residues. V trimming: 6 bases; J trimming: 4 bases; junction bases outside the gene matches: 8. CDR1 and CDR2 (germline): MDHEN, SYDVKM. In nucleotides, the CDR3 is TGTGCCAGCAGGCGACAGGGGGCTAGGGGCTATGGCTACACCTTC. Translated, it gives CASRRQGARGYGYTF.

This chain links TRBV7-9 with TRBJ2-1, with 12 bases identical to TRBD2. Per germline, CDR1 SEHNR and CDR2 FQNEAQ (reference sequence). CDR3 length equals 16 residues. With V trimmed by 5 bases and J by 7 bases, 9 bases remained unmatched. The CDR3 loop reads CASSTLWTSGVNEQFF. CDR3 coding DNA: TGTGCCAGCAGCACCCTTTGGACTAGCGGGGTAAATGAGCAGTTCTTC.